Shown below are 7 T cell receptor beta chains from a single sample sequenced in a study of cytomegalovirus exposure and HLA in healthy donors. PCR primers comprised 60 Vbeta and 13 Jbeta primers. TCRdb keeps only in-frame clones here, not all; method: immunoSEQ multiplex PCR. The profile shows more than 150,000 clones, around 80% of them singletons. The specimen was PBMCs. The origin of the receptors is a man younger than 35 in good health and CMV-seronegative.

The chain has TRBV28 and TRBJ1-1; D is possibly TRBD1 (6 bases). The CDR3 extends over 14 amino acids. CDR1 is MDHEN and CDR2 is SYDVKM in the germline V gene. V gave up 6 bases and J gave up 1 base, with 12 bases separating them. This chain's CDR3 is CASRRDTTNTEAFF. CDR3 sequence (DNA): TGTGCCAGCAGAAGGGACACGACGAACACTGAAGCTTTCTTT.

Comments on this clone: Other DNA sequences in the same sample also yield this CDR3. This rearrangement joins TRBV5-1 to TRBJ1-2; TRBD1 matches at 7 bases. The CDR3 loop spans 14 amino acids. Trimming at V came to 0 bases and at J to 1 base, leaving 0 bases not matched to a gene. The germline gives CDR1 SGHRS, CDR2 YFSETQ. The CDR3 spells CASSLGDSNYGYTF. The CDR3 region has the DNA TGCGCCAGCAGCTTGGGGGACAGTAACTATGGCTACACCTTC.

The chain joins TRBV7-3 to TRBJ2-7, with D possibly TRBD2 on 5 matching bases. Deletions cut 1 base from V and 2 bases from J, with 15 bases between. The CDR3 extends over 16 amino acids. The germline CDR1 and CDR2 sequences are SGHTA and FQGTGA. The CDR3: CASSLIISEQTYEQYF. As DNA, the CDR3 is TGTGCCAGCAGCTTAATTATTAGCGAACAAACCTACGAGCAGTACTTC. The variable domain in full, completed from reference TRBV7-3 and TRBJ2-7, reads GAGVSQTPSNKVTEKGKYVELRCDPISGHTALYWYRQSLGQGPEFLIYFQGTGAADDSGLPNDRFFAVRPEGSVSTLKIQRTERGDSAVYLCASSLIISEQTYEQYFGPGTRLTVT.

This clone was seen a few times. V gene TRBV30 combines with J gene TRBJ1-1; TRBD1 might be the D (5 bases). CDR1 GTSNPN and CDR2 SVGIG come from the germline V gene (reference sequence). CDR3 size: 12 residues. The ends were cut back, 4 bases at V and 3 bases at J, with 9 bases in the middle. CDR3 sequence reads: CAWIGGYTEAFF. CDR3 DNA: TGTGCCTGGATTGGGGGGTACACTGAAGCTTTCTTT.

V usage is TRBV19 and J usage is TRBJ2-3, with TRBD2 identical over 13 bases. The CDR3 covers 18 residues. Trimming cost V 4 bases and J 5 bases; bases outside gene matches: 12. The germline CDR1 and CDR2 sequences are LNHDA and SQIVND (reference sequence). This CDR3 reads CASSTQTSGGSRGDTQYF. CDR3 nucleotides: TGTGCCAGTAGTACCCAGACTAGCGGGGGGTCGCGGGGAGATACGCAGTATTTT.

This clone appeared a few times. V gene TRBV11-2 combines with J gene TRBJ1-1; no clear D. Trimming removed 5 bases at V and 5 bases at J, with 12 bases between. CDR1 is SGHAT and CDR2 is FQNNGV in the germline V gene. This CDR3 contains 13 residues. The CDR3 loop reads CASSIAGRTEAFF. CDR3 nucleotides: TGTGCCAGCAGCATAGCGGGGAGGACTGAAGCTTTCTTT.

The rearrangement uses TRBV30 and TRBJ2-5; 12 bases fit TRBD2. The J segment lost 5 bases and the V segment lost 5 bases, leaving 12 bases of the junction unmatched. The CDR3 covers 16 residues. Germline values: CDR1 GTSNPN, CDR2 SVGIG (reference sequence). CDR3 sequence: CAWAQLAGGPRETQYF. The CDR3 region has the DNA TGTGCCTGGGCGCAACTAGCGGGGGGTCCAAGGGAGACCCAGTACTTC.